This T cell receptor beta chain was sequenced in a study of T-cell memory formation after mild COVID-19. Many counts were recorded for this clonotype. TCRdb processed the 5' RACE reads anew with MiXCR; each CDR3 protein has one entry. The data show fewer than 350,000 distinct CDR3 sequences, with about a sixth seen just once and more than 20% held by the top ten. The origin of this receptor is a young man who had mild COVID-19 (a few samples of this study predate the infection). Cell type and time point are not known. Sequencing was carried out using PBMCs or a T cell subset sorted from them (not recorded which).

The CDR3 DNA reads as TGTGCCAGCACCGAAGACGTTCGCTCTACCTACGAGCAGTACTTC. Its translation: CASTEDVRSTYEQYF. The rearrangement joins TRBV28 to TRBJ2-7; no definite D call. V lost 7 bases to trimming and J lost 2 bases, with 18 bases between them. The CDR3 spans 15 residues. CDR1 MDHEN and CDR2 SYDVKM come from the germline V gene.